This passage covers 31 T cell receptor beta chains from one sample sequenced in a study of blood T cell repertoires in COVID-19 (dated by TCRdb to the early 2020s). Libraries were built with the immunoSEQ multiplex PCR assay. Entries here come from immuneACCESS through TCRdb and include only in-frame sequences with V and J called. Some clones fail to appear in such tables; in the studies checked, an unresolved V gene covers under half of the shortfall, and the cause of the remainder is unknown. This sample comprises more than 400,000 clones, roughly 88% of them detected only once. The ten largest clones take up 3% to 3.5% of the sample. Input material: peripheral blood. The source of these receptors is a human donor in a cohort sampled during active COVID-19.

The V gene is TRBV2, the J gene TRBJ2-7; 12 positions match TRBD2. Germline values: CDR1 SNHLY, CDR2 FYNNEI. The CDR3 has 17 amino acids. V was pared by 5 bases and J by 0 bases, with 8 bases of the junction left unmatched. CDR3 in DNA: TGTGCCAGCAGTTCGGGACTAGCGGGTGATAGCTCCTACGAGCAGTACTTC. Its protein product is CASSSGLAGDSSYEQYF.

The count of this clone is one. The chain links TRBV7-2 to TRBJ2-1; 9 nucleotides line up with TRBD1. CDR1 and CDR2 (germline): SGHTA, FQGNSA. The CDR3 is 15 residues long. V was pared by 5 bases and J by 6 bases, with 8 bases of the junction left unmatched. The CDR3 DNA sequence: TGTGCCAGCAGCGTGGACAGGGGCGGGTCCAATGAGCAGTTCTTC. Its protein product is CASSVDRGGSNEQFF.

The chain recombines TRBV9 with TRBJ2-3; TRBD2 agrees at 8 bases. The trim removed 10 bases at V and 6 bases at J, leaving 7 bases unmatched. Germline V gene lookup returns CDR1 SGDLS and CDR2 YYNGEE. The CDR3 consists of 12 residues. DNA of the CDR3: TGTGCCGGAGCGGGGGCGGACGATACGCAGTATTTT. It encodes CAGAGADDTQYF. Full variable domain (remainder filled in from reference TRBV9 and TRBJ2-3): DSGVTQTPKHLITATGQRVTLRCSPRSGDLSVYWYQQSLDQGLQFLIQYYNGEERAKGNILERFSAQQFPDLHSELNLSSLELGDSALYFCAGAGADDTQYFGPGTRLTVL.

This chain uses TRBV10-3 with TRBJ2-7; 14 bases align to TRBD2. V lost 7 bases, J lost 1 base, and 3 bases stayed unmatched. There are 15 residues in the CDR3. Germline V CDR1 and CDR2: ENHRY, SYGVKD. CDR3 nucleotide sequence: TGTGCCATCAACGGACTAGCGGGAGGTTCCTACGAGCAGTACTTC. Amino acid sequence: CAINGLAGGSYEQYF.

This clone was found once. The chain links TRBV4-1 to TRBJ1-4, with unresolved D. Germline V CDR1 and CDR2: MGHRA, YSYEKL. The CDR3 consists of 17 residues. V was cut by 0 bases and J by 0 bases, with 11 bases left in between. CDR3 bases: TGCGCCAGCAGCCAAGAGAGGCAGGACTCAACTAATGAAAAACTGTTTTTT. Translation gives CASSQERQDSTNEKLFF.

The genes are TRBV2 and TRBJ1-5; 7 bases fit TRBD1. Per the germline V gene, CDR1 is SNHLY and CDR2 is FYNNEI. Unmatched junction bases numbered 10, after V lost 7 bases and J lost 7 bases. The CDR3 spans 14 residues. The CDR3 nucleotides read TGTGCCAGCAAGACTGACAGGGACACCCAGCCCCAGCATTTT. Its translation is CASKTDRDTQPQHF.

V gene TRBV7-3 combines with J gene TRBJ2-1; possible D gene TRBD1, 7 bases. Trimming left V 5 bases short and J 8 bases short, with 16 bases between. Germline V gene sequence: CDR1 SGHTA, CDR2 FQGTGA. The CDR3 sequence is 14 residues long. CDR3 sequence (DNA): TGTGCCAGCAGCCGACTAGAAGGGGGCCATGAGCAGTTCTTC. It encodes CASSRLEGGHEQFF.

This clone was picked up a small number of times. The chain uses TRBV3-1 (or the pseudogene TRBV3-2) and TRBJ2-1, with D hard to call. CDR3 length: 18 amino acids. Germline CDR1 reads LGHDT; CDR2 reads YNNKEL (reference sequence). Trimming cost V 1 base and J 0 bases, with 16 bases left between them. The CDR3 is CASSQAPGGQGSYNEQFF. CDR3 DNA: TGTGCCAGCAGCCAAGCTCCGGGTGGCCAAGGCTCCTACAATGAGCAGTTCTTC.

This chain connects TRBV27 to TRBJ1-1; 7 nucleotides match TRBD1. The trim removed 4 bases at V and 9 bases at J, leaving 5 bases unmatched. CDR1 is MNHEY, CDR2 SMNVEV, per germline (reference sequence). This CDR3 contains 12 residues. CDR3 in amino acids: CASSSGQLKAFF. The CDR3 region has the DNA TGTGCCAGCAGTTCGGGACAGCTCAAAGCTTTCTTT.

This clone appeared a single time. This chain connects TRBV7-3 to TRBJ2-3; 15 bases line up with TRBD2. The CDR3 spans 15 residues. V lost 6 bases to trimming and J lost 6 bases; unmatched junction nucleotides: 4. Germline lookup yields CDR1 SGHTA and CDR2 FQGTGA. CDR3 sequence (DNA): TGTGCCAGCAGTCCTGGACTAGCGGGAGGGGATACGCAGTATTTT. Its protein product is CASSPGLAGGDTQYF.

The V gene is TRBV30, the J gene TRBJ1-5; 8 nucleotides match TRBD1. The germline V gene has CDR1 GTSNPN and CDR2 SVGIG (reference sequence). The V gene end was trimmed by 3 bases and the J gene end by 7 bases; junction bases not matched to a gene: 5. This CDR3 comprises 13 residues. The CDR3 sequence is CAWRWTGKQPQHF. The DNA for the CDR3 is TGTGCCTGGAGGTGGACAGGGAAACAGCCCCAGCATTTT.

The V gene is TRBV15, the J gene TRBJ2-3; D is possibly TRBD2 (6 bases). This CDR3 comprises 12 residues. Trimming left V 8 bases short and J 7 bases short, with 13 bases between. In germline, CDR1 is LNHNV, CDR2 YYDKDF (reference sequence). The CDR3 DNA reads TGTGCCACCCAGAGCGGGTTCAATACGCAGTATTTT. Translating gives CATQSGFNTQYF.

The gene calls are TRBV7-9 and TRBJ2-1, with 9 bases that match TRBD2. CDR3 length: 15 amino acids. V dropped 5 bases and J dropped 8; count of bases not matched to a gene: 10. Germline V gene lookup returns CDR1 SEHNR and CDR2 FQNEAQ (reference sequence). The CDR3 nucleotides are TGTGCCAGCAGCAACACCGGGACTAGCATCCATGAGCAGTTCTTC. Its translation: CASSNTGTSIHEQFF.

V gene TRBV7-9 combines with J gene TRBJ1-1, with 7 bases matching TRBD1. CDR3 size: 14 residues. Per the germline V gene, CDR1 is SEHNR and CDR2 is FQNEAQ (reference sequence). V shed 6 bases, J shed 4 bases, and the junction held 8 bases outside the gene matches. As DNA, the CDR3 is TGTGCCAGCAGATTCGAGGGGGCGAGCACTGAAGCTTTCTTT. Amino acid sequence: CASRFEGASTEAFF.

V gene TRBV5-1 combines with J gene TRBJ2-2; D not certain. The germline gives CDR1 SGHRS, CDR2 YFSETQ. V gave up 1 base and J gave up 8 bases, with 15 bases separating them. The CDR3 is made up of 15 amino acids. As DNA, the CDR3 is TGCGCCAGCAGCTTGTTTGGAACTAAGAGTGGGGAGCTGTTTTTT. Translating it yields CASSLFGTKSGELFF.

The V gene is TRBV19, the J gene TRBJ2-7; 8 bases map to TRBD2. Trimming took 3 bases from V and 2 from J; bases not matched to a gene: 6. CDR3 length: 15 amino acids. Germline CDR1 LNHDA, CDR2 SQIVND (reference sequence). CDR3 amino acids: CASSMRGAGAYEQYF. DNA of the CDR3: TGTGCCAGTAGTATGCGCGGAGCGGGAGCCTACGAGCAGTACTTC.

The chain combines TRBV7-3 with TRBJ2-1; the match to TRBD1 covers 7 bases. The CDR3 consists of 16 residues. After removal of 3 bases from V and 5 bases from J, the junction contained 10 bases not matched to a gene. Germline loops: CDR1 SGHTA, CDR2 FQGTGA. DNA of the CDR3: TGTGCCAGCAGCTTCGGATACGGGACAGCTGACAATGAGCAGTTCTTC. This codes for CASSFGYGTADNEQFF. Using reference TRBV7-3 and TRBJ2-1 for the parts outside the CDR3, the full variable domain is GAGVSQTPSNKVTEKGKYVELRCDPISGHTALYWYRQSLGQGPEFLIYFQGTGAADDSGLPNDRFFAVRPEGSVSTLKIQRTERGDSAVYLCASSFGYGTADNEQFFGPGTRLTVL.

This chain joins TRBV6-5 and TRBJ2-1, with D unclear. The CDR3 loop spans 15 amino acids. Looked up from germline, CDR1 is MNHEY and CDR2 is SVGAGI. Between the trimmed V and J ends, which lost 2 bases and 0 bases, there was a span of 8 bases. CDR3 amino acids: CASSYGAFSYNEQFF. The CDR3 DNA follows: TGTGCCAGCAGTTACGGAGCCTTCTCCTACAATGAGCAGTTCTTC.

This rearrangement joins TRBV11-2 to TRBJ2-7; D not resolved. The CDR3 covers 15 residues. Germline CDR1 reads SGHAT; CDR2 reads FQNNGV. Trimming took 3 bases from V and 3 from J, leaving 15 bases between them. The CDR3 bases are TGTGCCAGCAGCTTGGGTGCTGGAGTCCGCTACGAGCAGTACTTC. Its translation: CASSLGAGVRYEQYF.

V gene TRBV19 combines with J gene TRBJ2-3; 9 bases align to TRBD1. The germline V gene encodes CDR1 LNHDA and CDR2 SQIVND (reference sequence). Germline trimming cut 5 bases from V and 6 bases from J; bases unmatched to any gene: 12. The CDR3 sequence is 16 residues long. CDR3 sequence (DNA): TGTGCCAGTAGTGCCCAGGGGACAGGGCTATATGATACGCAGTATTTT. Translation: CASSAQGTGLYDTQYF.

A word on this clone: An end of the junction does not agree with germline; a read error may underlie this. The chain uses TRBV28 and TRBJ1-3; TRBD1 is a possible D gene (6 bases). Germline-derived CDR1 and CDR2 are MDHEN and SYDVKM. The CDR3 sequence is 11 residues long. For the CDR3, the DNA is TGTGCCAGCACGAAAGAGGGGGACCCCCATTTT. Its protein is CASTKEGDPHF.

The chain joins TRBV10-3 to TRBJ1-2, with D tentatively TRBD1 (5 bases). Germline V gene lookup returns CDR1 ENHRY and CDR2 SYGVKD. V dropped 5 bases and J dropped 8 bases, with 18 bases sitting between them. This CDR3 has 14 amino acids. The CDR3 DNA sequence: TGTGCCATCAGTAACTATGGAGGGGCTGAGGGCTACACCTTC. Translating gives CAISNYGGAEGYTF.

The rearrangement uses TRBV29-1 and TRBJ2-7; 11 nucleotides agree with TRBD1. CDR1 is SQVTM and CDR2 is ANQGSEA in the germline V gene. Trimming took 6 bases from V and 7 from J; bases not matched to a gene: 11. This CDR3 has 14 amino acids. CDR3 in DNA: TGCAGCGTCATATTAGGACAGGGGGCGCGAGAGCAGTACTTC. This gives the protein CSVILGQGAREQYF.

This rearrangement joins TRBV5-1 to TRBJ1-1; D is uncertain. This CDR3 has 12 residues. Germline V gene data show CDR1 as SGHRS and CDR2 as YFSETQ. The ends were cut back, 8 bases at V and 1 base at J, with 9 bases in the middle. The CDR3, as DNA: TGCGCCAGTCGGACTCCGAACACTGAAGCTTTCTTT. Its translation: CASRTPNTEAFF.

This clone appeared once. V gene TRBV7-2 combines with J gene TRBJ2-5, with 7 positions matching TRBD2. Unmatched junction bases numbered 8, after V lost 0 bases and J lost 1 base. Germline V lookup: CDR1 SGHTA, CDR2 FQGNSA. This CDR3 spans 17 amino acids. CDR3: CASSLASLADFQETQYF. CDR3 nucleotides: TGTGCCAGCAGCTTAGCGTCGCTAGCGGATTTCCAAGAGACCCAGTACTTC.

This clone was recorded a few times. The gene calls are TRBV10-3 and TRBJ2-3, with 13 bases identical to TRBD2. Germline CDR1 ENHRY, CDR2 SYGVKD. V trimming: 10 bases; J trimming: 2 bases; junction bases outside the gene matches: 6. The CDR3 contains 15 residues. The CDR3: CATQGLAGFTDTQYF. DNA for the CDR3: TGTGCCACCCAGGGACTAGCGGGATTCACAGATACGCAGTATTTT.

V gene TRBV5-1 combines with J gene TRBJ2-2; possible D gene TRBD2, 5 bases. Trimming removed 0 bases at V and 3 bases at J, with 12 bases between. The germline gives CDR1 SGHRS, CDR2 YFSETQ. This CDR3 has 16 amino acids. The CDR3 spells CASSLAPVGDTGELFF. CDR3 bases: TGCGCCAGCAGCTTGGCCCCCGTCGGGGACACCGGGGAGCTGTTTTTT.

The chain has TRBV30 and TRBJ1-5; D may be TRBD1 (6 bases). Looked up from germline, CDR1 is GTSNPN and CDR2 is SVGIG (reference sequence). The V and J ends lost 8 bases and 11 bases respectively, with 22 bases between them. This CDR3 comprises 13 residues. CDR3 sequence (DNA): TGTGCCAGTCAGTGGGGGCTTAACGCAGCCCAGCATTTT. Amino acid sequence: CASQWGLNAAQHF.

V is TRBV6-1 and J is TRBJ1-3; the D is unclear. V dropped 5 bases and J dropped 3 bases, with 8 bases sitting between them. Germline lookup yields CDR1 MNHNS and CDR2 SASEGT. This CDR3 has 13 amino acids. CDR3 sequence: CASSLEGGNTIYF. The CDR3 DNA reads TGTGCCAGCAGTCTCGAGGGTGGAAACACCATATATTTT.

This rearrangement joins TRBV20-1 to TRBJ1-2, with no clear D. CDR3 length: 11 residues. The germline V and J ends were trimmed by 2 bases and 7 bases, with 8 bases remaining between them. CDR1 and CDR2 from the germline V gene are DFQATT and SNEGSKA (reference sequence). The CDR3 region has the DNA TGCAGTGCTAGAATCGTCGGTGGCTACACCTTC. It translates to CSARIVGGYTF.

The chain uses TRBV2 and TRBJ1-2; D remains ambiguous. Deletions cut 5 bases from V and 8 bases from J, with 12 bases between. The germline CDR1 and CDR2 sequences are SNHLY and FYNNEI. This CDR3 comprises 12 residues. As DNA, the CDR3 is TGTGCCAGCAGTCGACAAAGTGGAGGCTACACCTTC. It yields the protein CASSRQSGGYTF. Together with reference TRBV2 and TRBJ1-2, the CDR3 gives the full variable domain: EPEVTQTPSHQVTQMGQEVILRCVPISNHLYFYWYRQILGQKVEFLVSFYNNEISEKSEIFDDQFSVERPDGSNFTLKIRSTKLEDSAMYFCASSRQSGGYTFGSGTRLTVV.